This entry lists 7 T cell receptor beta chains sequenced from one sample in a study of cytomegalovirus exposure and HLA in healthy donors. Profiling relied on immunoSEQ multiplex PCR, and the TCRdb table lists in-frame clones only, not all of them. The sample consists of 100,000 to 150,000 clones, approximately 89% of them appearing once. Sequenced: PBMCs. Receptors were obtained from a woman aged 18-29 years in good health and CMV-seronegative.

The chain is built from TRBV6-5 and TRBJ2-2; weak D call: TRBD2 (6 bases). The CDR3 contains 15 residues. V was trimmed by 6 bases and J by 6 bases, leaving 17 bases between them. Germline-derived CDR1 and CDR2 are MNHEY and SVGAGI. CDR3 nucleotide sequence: TGTGCCAGCAGACCGGGAGCCCTTAACGCCGGGGAGCTGTTTTTT. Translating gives CASRPGALNAGELFF.

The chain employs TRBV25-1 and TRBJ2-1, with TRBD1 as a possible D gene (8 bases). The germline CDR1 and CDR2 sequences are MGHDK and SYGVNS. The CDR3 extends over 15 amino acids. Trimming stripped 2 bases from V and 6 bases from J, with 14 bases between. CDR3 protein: CASSERTGRGNEQFF. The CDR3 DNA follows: TGTGCCAGCAGTGAAAGGACAGGGAGGGGCAATGAGCAGTTCTTC.

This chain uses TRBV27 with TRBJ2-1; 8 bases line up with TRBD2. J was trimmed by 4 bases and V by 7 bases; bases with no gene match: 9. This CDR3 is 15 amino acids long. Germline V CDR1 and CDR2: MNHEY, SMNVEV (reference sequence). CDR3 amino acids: CASTPLAGRYNEQFF. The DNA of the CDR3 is TGTGCCAGCACCCCCTTAGCGGGGAGGTACAATGAGCAGTTCTTC.

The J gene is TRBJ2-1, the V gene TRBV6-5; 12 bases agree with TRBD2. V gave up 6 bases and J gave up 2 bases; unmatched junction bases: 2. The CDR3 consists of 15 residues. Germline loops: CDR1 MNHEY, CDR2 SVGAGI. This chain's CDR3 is CASRPSGGAYNEQFF. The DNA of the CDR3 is TGTGCCAGCAGACCTAGCGGGGGGGCCTACAATGAGCAGTTCTTC.

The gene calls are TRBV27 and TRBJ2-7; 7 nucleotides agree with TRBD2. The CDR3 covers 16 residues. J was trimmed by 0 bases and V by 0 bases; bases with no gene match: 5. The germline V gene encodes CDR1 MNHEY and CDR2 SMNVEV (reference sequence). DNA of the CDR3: TGTGCCAGCAGTTTATCCGGGGGGTTCCGCTCCTACGAGCAGTACTTC. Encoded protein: CASSLSGGFRSYEQYF.

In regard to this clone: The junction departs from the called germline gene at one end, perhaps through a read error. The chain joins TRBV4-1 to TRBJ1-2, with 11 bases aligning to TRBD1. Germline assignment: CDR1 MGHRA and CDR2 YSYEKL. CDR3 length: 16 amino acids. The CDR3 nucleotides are TGCGCCAGCAGTCAAGGACAGGGGGCGCTTATATATGGCTACACCTTC. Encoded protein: CASSQGQGALIYGYTF.

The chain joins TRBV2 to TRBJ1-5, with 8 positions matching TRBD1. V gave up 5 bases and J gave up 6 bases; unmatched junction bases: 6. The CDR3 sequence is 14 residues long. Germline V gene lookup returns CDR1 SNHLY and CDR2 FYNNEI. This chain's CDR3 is CASSLDRESQPQHF. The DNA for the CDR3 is TGTGCCAGCAGTTTGGACAGGGAAAGTCAGCCCCAGCATTTT. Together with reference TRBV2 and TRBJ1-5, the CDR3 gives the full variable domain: EPEVTQTPSHQVTQMGQEVILRCVPISNHLYFYWYRQILGQKVEFLVSFYNNEISEKSEIFDDQFSVERPDGSNFTLKIRSTKLEDSAMYFCASSLDRESQPQHFGDGTRLSIL.